What follows is one TCR beta chain and its context. These data come from a study of blood T cell repertoires in COVID-19. Background on the study: Samples representing acute and convalescent COVID-19 were sourced from the United States, Italy and Spain.

Libraries were prepared by immunoSEQ multiplex PCR; TCRdb keeps only in-frame clonotypes and omits some of them. Among 90,000 to 150,000 clones listed, approximately 83% were seen once. This sequence originates from a man older than 75 with acute or convalescent COVID-19. Sequenced input: peripheral blood.

DNA for the CDR3: TGTGCCAGCAGCCCCCCGGGACAGGCCGGTGGGGAGCAGTTCTTC. Its protein product is CASSPPGQAGGEQFF. The chain has TRBV11-3 and TRBJ2-1; 8 bases agree with TRBD1. The ends lost 5 bases at V and 10 bases at J; junction bases unmatched: 13. Germline CDR1 is SGHNT and CDR2 is YENEEA. This CDR3 contains 15 residues.